The present T cell receptor beta chain was sequenced within a study of blood T cell repertoires in COVID-19 (dated by TCRdb to the early 2020s). Looking at the study overall: Samples covering the acute and convalescent phases of COVID-19 were provided by collaborators in the United States, Italy and Spain. The prospective study material was composed of cDNA or gDNA derived from T cells, B-cell-depleted T cells, or PBMCs. HLA class I and class II types, where available, came from metadata supplied by the sample provider rather than from assay-based typing. Samples came from the ongoing ImmuneRACE study (first 160 participants) plus 1,254 subjects from 6 global collaborators. Subjects who had been exposed to COVID-19, were actively infected with it, or had recovered from it provided the deeply sampled blood TCRbeta repertoires that made up the dataset. The sample metadata nearly always contained a de-identified subject ID, COVID-19 status, age in years and sex. The repertoires were released in a freely available public database intended as a resource for research on the immune response to SARS-CoV-2. The investigation overall reported the following: Clinical and demographic metadata were provided uncurated, with the amount varying by source and participant.

The CDR3 numbers 14 residues from cysteine through phenylalanine. Only the CDR3 portion is preserved as DNA: 42 bases, with reading frame beginning at the first base. This clone was recorded a few times. Its antigen remains unidentified. No much larger clone exists at a distance of one base, and base qualities are not known. Collaborating institutions collected whole blood in K2EDTA tubes following their own protocols. For TCRbeta analysis, collaborators shipped samples as frozen whole blood, isolated PBMCs, or DNA extracted from either of those sample types. TCRbeta CDR3 regions were amplified from genomic DNA using the immunoSEQ Assay, a bias-controlled multiplex PCR. On the authors' methods: The number of nucleated cells in each sample was estimated by amplification of reference gene primers within the assay. To quantify the absolute abundance of each unique TCRbeta CDR3 rearrangement, sequence reads were collapsed and filtered. For each sample, productive Simpson clonality was calculated as the square root of Simpson's diversity index across productive rearrangements. Entries here come from immuneACCESS through TCRdb and include only in-frame sequences with V and J called. Some clones fail to appear in such tables; in the studies checked, an unresolved V gene covers under half of the shortfall, and the cause of the remainder is unknown. Clone size and the V and J calls come from that table; the DNA yielded D and trimming. Counted in this sample were approximately 80,000 clones; 82% of them appeared once. The ten most abundant clones make up under 35% of the sample.

The receptor was derived from a human donor in a cohort sampled during active COVID-19. This sequence uses TRBV21-1 and TRBJ1-2; TRBD1, the table's D call, was not compared with the DNA. TRBV21-1 is annotated as a pseudogene. Sequencing was carried out using peripheral blood. The CDR3 region: CASSKGGEGDGYTF. The bases read TGTGCCAGCAGCAAAGGGGGCGAAGGGGATGGCTACACCTTC.